These 28 T cell receptor beta chains were sequenced from one sample in a study of response to subunit inactivated influenza vaccine. TCRdb reanalysed the RT-PCR reads using MiXCR and keeps one entry per CDR3 protein. There are around 710,000 distinct CDR3 sequences in the sample; about 15% occur only once, and around 7% lies in the top ten. The sample was PBMCs from blood, taken 14 to 15 days before vaccination. These receptor sequences come from a man in his fifties or sixties who received an inactivated influenza vaccine.

This chain connects TRBV4-1 to TRBJ2-2, with 7 bases fitting TRBD1. The V and J ends lost 1 base and 2 bases, in that order; junction bases with no gene match: 7. The CDR3 runs to 17 residues. Germline values: CDR1 MGHRA, CDR2 YSYEKL. This CDR3 is CASSQGSTGLNTGELFF. Here the CDR3 DNA reads TGCGCCAGCAGCCAAGGGTCGACAGGGCTTAACACCGGGGAGCTGTTTTTT.

V and J are TRBV5-1 and TRBJ2-3, with 7 bases lining up with TRBD1. V trimming: 1 base; J trimming: 4 bases; junction bases outside the gene matches: 9. CDR1 and CDR2 (germline): SGHRS, YFSETQ. This CDR3 region has 16 residues. The CDR3 sequence: CASSLLPTGQADTQYF. The CDR3 DNA follows: TGCGCCAGCAGCTTGCTCCCGACAGGGCAGGCAGATACGCAGTATTTT.

The CDR3 DNA follows: TGTGCCAGCAGCCCTACCGGGGGAAGTGGAAACACCATATATTTT. It is translated as CASSPTGGSGNTIYF. V and J are TRBV7-2 and TRBJ1-3; tentatively, D is TRBD1 (5 bases). Trimming stripped 5 bases from V and 3 bases from J, with 14 bases between. Germline V gene data show CDR1 as SGHTA and CDR2 as FQGNSA. There are 15 residues in the CDR3.

A few counts support this clonotype. The chain employs TRBV11-2 and TRBJ1-2; D not certain. CDR1 SGHAT and CDR2 FQNNGV come from the germline V gene. V lost 2 bases and J 2 bases, leaving 6 bases between the germline ends. The length of the CDR3 is 13 residues. DNA for the CDR3: TGTGCCAGCAGCTTAAACTTCAACTATGGCTACACCTTC. This gives the protein CASSLNFNYGYTF.

The CDR3 DNA is TGTGCCAGCAGCGTTCGCGTCCGGGACGAGCAGTACTTC. Translated, it gives CASSVRVRDEQYF. This chain uses TRBV9 with TRBJ2-7; D is unresolved. V was cut by 2 bases and J by 5 bases, with 11 bases left in between. Germline loops: CDR1 SGDLS, CDR2 YYNGEE. The CDR3 totals 13 residues.

The chain joins TRBV12-3 or TRBV12-4 to TRBJ1-1; TRBD1 agrees at 7 bases. V lost 5 bases, J lost 11 bases, and 5 bases stayed unmatched. This CDR3 contains 11 residues. CDR3 DNA: TGTGCCAGCAGTAGGGGGCGAGACGCTTTCTTT. Translation gives CASSRGRDAFF.

V usage is TRBV30 and J usage is TRBJ1-2; 7 bases are a match to TRBD1. V lost 8 bases, J lost 8 bases, and 8 bases stayed unmatched. This CDR3 region has 11 residues. Germline lookup yields CDR1 GTSNPN and CDR2 SVGIG (reference sequence). The CDR3 loop reads CAKGAEAGYTF. CDR3 bases: TGTGCCAAGGGGGCAGAAGCGGGCTACACCTTC.

The table lists this clonotype with a few counts. V is TRBV24-1 and J is TRBJ2-3; D gene unclear. The CDR3 is 16 amino acids. In germline, CDR1 is KGHDR, CDR2 SFDVKD. V lost 5 bases to trimming and J lost 0 bases, with 14 bases between them. The CDR3 sequence is CATSAPDARSTDTQYF. CDR3 nucleotide sequence: TGTGCCACCAGTGCTCCGGACGCCCGTAGCACAGATACGCAGTATTTT.

J is TRBJ2-3 and V is TRBV2; D is perhaps TRBD1 (6 bases). Trimming pared 6 bases from V and 2 bases from J, leaving 15 bases between. The germline V gene encodes CDR1 SNHLY and CDR2 FYNNEI. The CDR3 is 15 amino acids. The CDR3 sequence: CASRTGLLTTDTQYF. The DNA of the CDR3 is TGTGCCAGCAGGACAGGTCTACTAACCACAGATACGCAGTATTTT.

The chain joins TRBV7-2 to TRBJ2-3, with no clear D. The V end lost 2 bases, the J end lost 3 bases, and 12 bases lay between the germline ends. Germline CDR1 SGHTA, CDR2 FQGNSA. The CDR3 loop spans 15 amino acids. Written as DNA, the CDR3 is TGTGCCAGCAGCTTATCACCGGTGGGGACAGATACGCAGTATTTT. Protein sequence: CASSLSPVGTDTQYF. Based on the CDR3 plus reference TRBV7-2 and TRBJ2-3, the full variable domain is GAGVSQSPSNKVTEKGKDVELRCDPISGHTALYWYRQSLGQGLEFLIYFQGNSAPDKSGLPSDRFSAERTGGSVSTLTIQRTQQEDSAVYLCASSLSPVGTDTQYFGPGTRLTVL.

The chain recombines TRBV30 with TRBJ2-1; D is unclear. The germline gives CDR1 GTSNPN, CDR2 SVGIG (reference sequence). The CDR3 runs 12 residues. The V end lost 2 bases, the J end lost 2 bases, and 4 bases lay between the germline ends. The CDR3 sequence is CAWSRTYNEQFF. CDR3 nucleotide sequence: TGTGCCTGGAGTAGGACCTACAATGAGCAGTTCTTC. The full variable domain, completed using reference TRBV30 and TRBJ2-1, is SQTIHQWPATLVQPVGSPLSLECTVEGTSNPNLYWYRQAAGRGLQLLFYSVGIGQISSEVPQNLSASRPQDRQFILSSKKLLLSDSGFYLCAWSRTYNEQFFGPGTRLTVL.

CDR3 protein: CASSYGRLAGVKTDTQYF. The CDR3 coding sequence is TGTGCCAGCAGTTACGGACGACTAGCGGGAGTGAAAACAGATACGCAGTATTTT. The chain combines TRBV6-8 with TRBJ2-3, with 12 bases aligning to TRBD2. Looked up from germline, CDR1 is MNHGY and CDR2 is SAAAGT. This CDR3 is 18 amino acids long. Trimming at V came to 2 bases and at J to 3 bases, leaving 9 bases not matched to a gene.

This chain joins TRBV12-3 or TRBV12-4 and TRBJ2-1; D possibly corresponds to TRBD2 (6 bases). This CDR3 comprises 15 residues. The V end was cut by 5 bases, the J end by 4 bases, with 15 bases between. DNA for the CDR3: TGTGCCAGCAGTGCAATGGCGGGGCCTTACAATGAGCAGTTCTTC. Protein product: CASSAMAGPYNEQFF.

This chain uses TRBV4-3 with TRBJ2-1, with 8 bases identical to TRBD1. CDR1 is LGHNA, CDR2 YSLEER, per germline. V lost 4 bases, J lost 3 bases, and 5 bases stayed unmatched. This CDR3 contains 15 residues. This CDR3 reads CASSRDRTGYNEQFF. The CDR3 nucleotides read TGCGCCAGCAGCCGGGACAGGACAGGCTACAATGAGCAGTTCTTC.

This clonotype was seen repeatedly, ten times or more. This chain links TRBV29-1 with TRBJ2-7; TRBD1 agrees at 7 bases. The ends lost 0 bases at V and 2 bases at J; junction bases unmatched: 10. The CDR3 is 16 amino acids. Germline CDR1 reads SQVTM; CDR2 reads ANQGSEA. Here the CDR3 reads CSVEDRRTGDTYEQYF. The CDR3, as DNA: TGCAGCGTTGAAGATCGGCGGACAGGAGACACCTACGAGCAGTACTTC.

This clonotype was recorded a few times. The V call is TRBV6-6, the J call TRBJ1-4; D not resolved. The CDR3 contains 12 residues. V was trimmed by 7 bases and J by 8 bases, leaving 11 bases between them. Germline CDR1 and CDR2: MNHNY and SVGAGI (reference sequence). The CDR3, as DNA: TGTGCCAGCAAGACGGTAGGCGAAAAACTGTTTTTT. Protein sequence: CASKTVGEKLFF.

This chain connects TRBV6-5 to TRBJ2-2, with 10 bases matching TRBD1. V lost 1 base and J lost 2; bases outside the gene matches: 7. Germline V gene lookup returns CDR1 MNHEY and CDR2 SVGAGI. CDR3 size: 18 residues. The CDR3 sequence is CASSYYGTGVKNTGELFF. As DNA, the CDR3 is TGTGCCAGCAGTTACTACGGGACAGGGGTCAAAAACACCGGGGAGCTGTTTTTT.

The chain uses TRBV19 and TRBJ1-2; tentative D call: TRBD1 (5 bases). This CDR3 comprises 14 residues. Germline lookup yields CDR1 LNHDA and CDR2 SQIVND (reference sequence). Trimming stripped 1 base from V and 3 bases from J, with 9 bases between. For the CDR3, the DNA is TGTGCCAGTAGTATAGGACAGCGTTACTATGGCTACACCTTC. Its protein product is CASSIGQRYYGYTF.

This clonotype showed up just a few times. This sequence joins TRBV28 and TRBJ1-5; the match to TRBD1 covers 9 bases. V shed 8 bases, J shed 9 bases, and the junction held 14 bases outside the gene matches. Germline assignment: CDR1 MDHEN and CDR2 SYDVKM. This CDR3 has 15 amino acids. CDR3 sequence (DNA): TGTGCCAGCCCTCCGGGACAGGGCTTAGCCTGGCCCCAGCATTTT. Protein: CASPPGQGLAWPQHF.

The V gene is TRBV20-1, the J gene TRBJ2-1; 8 bases match TRBD2. This CDR3 comprises 18 residues. The germline CDR1 and CDR2 sequences are DFQATT and SNEGSKA (reference sequence). J was trimmed by 1 base and V by 3 bases; bases with no gene match: 14. The CDR3 region has the DNA TGCAGTGCTAGGGGCCCCCCTAAAGCGGGAGTATCCTACAATGAGCAGTTCTTC. Amino acids: CSARGPPKAGVSYNEQFF.

This rearrangement joins TRBV5-1 to TRBJ1-1; D is perhaps TRBD1 (6 bases). Germline V gives CDR1 SGHRS, CDR2 YFSETQ. There are 16 residues in the CDR3. Trimming removed 4 bases from V and 0 bases from J, with 16 bases in between. The chain's CDR3 is CASSGGSGQLNTEAFF. In DNA, the CDR3 is TGCGCCAGCAGCGGTGGGTCAGGACAGTTGAACACTGAAGCTTTCTTT.

This clonotype was observed a few times. The rearrangement joins TRBV5-1 to TRBJ2-7, with 12 bases matching TRBD1. V shed 0 bases and J 7 bases; nucleotides not matched to a gene: 5. Germline V gene data show CDR1 as SGHRS and CDR2 as YFSETQ. This CDR3 is 15 amino acids long. CDR3 coding DNA: TGCGCCAGCAGCTTGGACGGGGACAGGGGGCGAGAGCAGTACTTC. It translates to CASSLDGDRGREQYF.

The chain links TRBV18 to TRBJ1-2, with TRBD1 identical over 9 bases. This CDR3 has 15 amino acids. Germline values: CDR1 KGHSH, CDR2 LQKENI. The V segment lost 3 bases and the J segment 5 bases; nucleotides outside the gene matches: 7. CDR3 protein: CASSPSGTGPYGYTF. The DNA for the CDR3 is TGTGCCAGCTCACCGTCCGGGACAGGGCCATATGGCTACACCTTC.

CDR3: CAWRQQGTFYGYTF. CDR3 in DNA: TGTGCCTGGAGGCAGCAAGGGACTTTCTATGGCTACACCTTC. This chain connects TRBV30 to TRBJ1-2; a weak D match, TRBD1 (5 bases). Per germline, CDR1 GTSNPN and CDR2 SVGIG (reference sequence). Trimming removed 3 bases from V and 4 bases from J, with 15 bases in between. CDR3 length equals 14 residues. The whole variable domain, remainder taken from reference TRBV30 and TRBJ1-2, is SQTIHQWPATLVQPVGSPLSLECTVEGTSNPNLYWYRQAAGRGLQLLFYSVGIGQISSEVPQNLSASRPQDRQFILSSKKLLLSDSGFYLCAWRQQGTFYGYTFGSGTRLTVV.

Regarding this clonotype: Since a much larger clone is just one base distant, this may be a read error. The rearrangement links TRBV6-1 to TRBJ2-7; no firm D call. The V end was cut by 7 bases, the J end by 2 bases, with 15 bases between. The CDR3 is made up of 14 amino acids. Germline CDR1 MNHNS, CDR2 SASEGT. The CDR3 nucleotides read TGTGCCAGCACCCGGAGCGACTGGGCCTACGAGCAGTACTTC. The encoded protein is CASTRSDWAYEQYF.

In this sample, this clonotype turned up a few times. The chain carries TRBV6-2 or TRBV6-3 and TRBJ2-7; D not resolved. From germline, CDR1 is MNHEY and CDR2 SVGEGT. This CDR3 is built from 17 residues. V gave up 0 bases and J gave up 0 bases, with 15 bases separating them. This chain's CDR3 is CASSYSTSRSSSYEQYF. The CDR3 DNA is TGTGCCAGCAGTTACTCGACGAGCAGGTCGAGCTCCTACGAGCAGTACTTC.

The chain couples TRBV6-2 or TRBV6-3 to TRBJ2-3; 9 bases line up with TRBD2. Trimming removed 0 bases from V and 4 bases from J; junction bases left unmatched: 14. This CDR3 spans 19 amino acids. Germline CDR1 reads MNHEY; CDR2 reads SVGEGT. The CDR3 is CASSYSMGRLAVLPDTQYF. The DNA for the CDR3 is TGTGCCAGCAGTTACTCGATGGGGAGACTAGCGGTCCTCCCAGATACGCAGTATTTT.

This clonotype was recorded many times. V is TRBV12-3 or TRBV12-4 and J is TRBJ2-3; possibly TRBD1 for D (6 bases). Deletions cut 6 bases from V and 0 bases from J, with 13 bases between. CDR3 length: 15 amino acids. DNA of the CDR3: TGTGCCAGCAGAGATACAGGGAGAAGCACAGATACGCAGTATTTT. It translates to CASRDTGRSTDTQYF.